These T cell receptor beta chains were read from a single sample in a study of cytomegalovirus exposure and HLA in healthy donors. Repertoires were generated with immunoSEQ multiplex PCR, while TCRdb's copy carries only in-frame clones and drops some. This table holds some 170,000 clones, 86% found once. The sample was PBMCs. The source is a woman younger than 30 in good health and CMV-seronegative. The conserved cysteine and the conserved F or W are not part of the CDR3 here.

J | V | CDR3
TRBJ2-3 | TRBV4-2 | ASSQEKGRTDTQY
TRBJ2-6 | TRBV5-4 | ASSLSGGRAGANVLT
TRBJ1-2 | TRBV7-8 | ASSQVQGSYGYT
TRBJ1-1 | TRBV9 | ASSPAGTGKTEAF
TRBJ2-3 | TRBV28 | ASSPDRGTDTQY
TRBJ2-3 | TRBV4-1 | ASSQEQRGGTDTQY
TRBJ2-1 | TRBV29-1 | SVVPGQDEQF
TRBJ2-7 | TRBV27 | ASSLAGAYEQY
TRBJ2-7 | TRBV7-9 | ASTVFGSKGEQY
TRBJ2-1 | TRBV10-2 | ASSEGGLAGLLNNEQF
TRBJ2-7 | TRBV30 | AWSASPFSYEQY
TRBJ2-7 | TRBV7-2 | ASSLAAGGVYEQY
TRBJ1-5 | TRBV2 | ASSEARGSYQPQH
TRBJ2-1 | TRBV29-1 | SVENAGGTNEQF
TRBJ2-2 | TRBV4-3 | ASSPTGSGELF
TRBJ2-7 | TRBV19 | ASRPAGAYYEQY
TRBJ2-7 | TRBV7-2 | ASSSDQRPN
TRBJ1-6 | TRBV5-1 | ASSLRSTGDSPLH
TRBJ1-1 | TRBV4-2 | ASSQAPGQGTEAF
TRBJ2-1 | TRBV11-2 | ASSRQASGRAPYEQF
TRBJ1-1 | TRBV2 | ASGQQGSTEAF
TRBJ2-5 | TRBV19 | ASSIAGGRETQY
TRBJ1-4 | TRBV18 | ASSPQDRGWKLF
TRBJ2-7 | TRBV6-6 | ASSYSMTAYEQY
TRBJ2-1 | TRBV5-1 | ASSWTSGAYNEQF
TRBJ1-5 | TRBV18 | ASSSGQGSQPQH
TRBJ2-7 | TRBV6-1 | ASTQPGGFYEQY
TRBJ2-7 | TRBV7-9 | ASSSSGALFDEQY
TRBJ1-2 | TRBV6-6 | ASRWTGNYGYT
TRBJ2-2 | TRBV30 | GRTSGHTGELF
TRBJ1-1 | TRBV11-2 | ASSITGGGRSFTEAF
TRBJ2-7 | TRBV27 | ASSSGVAAIYEQY
TRBJ2-1 | TRBV19 | ASSPQAPYNEQF
TRBJ1-4 | TRBV10-3 | AISDPTGDRVVGGEKLF
TRBJ2-7 | TRBV4-1 | ASSQDPGGSYEQY
TRBJ2-7 | TRBV29-1 | SAGGAGAVSYEQY
TRBJ1-2 | TRBV20-1 | SARQTYGYT
TRBJ2-7 | TRBV6-5 | ASRPRQDSTYEQY
TRBJ2-7 | TRBV6-1 | ASTSRDRSYEQY
TRBJ1-1 | TRBV7-6 | ASSSDMNTEAF
TRBJ1-2 | TRBV5-6 | ASSHGQGALGYGYT
TRBJ2-1 | TRBV7-2 | ASSPPRLAGAYNEQF
TRBJ2-5 | TRBV5-1 | ASSPGQQETQY
TRBJ2-1 | TRBV11-3 | ASSSRPGLAGDNEQF